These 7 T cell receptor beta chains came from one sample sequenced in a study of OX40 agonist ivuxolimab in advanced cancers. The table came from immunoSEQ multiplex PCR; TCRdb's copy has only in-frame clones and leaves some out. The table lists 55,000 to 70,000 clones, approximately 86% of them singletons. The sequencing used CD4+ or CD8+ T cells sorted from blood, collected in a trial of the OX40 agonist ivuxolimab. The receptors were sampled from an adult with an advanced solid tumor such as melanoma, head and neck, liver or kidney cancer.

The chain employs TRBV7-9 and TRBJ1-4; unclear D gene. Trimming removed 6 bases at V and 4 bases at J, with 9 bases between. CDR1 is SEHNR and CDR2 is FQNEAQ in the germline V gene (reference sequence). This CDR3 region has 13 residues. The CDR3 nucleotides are TGTGCCAGCAGTCCCGGGCGTAATGAAAAACTGTTTTTT. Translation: CASSPGRNEKLFF.

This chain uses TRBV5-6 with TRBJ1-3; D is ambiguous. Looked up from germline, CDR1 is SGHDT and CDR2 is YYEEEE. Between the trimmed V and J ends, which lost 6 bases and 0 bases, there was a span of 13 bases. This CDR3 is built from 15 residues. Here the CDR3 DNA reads TGTGCCAGCAACACCGAAGGGCTCTCTGGAAACACCATATATTTT. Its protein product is CASNTEGLSGNTIYF.

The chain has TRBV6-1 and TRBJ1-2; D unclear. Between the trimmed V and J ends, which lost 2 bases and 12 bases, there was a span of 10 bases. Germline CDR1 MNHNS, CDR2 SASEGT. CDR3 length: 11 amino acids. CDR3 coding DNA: TGTGCCAGCAGTGAATGGGGATTCCACACCTTC. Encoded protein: CASSEWGFHTF.

The CDR3 spells CASSVSSGQETQYF. As DNA, the CDR3 is TGTGCCAGCAGCGTCTCTAGCGGGCAAGAGACCCAGTACTTC. The gene calls are TRBV9 and TRBJ2-5; 8 nucleotides align to TRBD2. This CDR3 region has 14 residues. Looked up from germline, CDR1 is SGDLS and CDR2 is YYNGEE. The V segment lost 2 bases and the J segment 2 bases; nucleotides outside the gene matches: 2.

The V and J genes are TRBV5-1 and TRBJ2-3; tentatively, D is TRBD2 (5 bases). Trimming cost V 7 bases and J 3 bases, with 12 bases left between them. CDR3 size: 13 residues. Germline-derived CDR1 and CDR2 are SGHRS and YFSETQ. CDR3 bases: TGCGCCAGCCGGGATTTACCGACAGATACGCAGTATTTT. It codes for CASRDLPTDTQYF.

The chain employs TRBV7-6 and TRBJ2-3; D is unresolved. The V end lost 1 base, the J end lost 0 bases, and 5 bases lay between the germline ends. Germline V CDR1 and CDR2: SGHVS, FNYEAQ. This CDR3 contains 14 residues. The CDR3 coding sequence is TGTGCCAGCAGCTTAGTCATTAGCACAGATACGCAGTATTTT. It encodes CASSLVISTDTQYF.

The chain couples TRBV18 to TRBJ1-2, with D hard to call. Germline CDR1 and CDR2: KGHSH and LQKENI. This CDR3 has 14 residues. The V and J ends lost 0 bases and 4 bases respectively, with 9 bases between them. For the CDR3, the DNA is TGTGCCAGCTCACCACCTGTCTCAGCCTATGGCTACACCTTC. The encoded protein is CASSPPVSAYGYTF.